The 22 T cell receptor beta chains below were found in one sample sequenced in a study of early T cells in non-severe SARS-CoV-2 infection. TCRdb ran MiXCR on the 5' RACE reads and lists one entry per CDR3 protein. Found here are about 77,000 distinct CDR3 sequences, around 17% of them singletons; the top ten hold roughly 3%. Sequencing input: whole blood. These TCRs come from an adult who was a healthcare worker with PCR-confirmed SARS-CoV-2 infection or an uninfected control (not recorded which).

This clonotype was counted only a few times. The rearrangement uses TRBV30 and TRBJ2-2, with D unclear. Trimming pared 1 base from V and 0 bases from J, leaving 6 bases between. Germline V gene data show CDR1 as GTSNPN and CDR2 as SVGIG (reference sequence). The CDR3 is made up of 14 amino acids. The CDR3 nucleotides read TGTGCCTGGAGTGGCAGGCCGAACACCGGGGAGCTGTTTTTT. It specifies CAWSGRPNTGELFF.

This clonotype was recorded a few times. This chain uses TRBV19 with TRBJ2-7, with D possibly matching TRBD1 (6 bases). The V gene's germline CDR1 is LNHDA and CDR2 SQIVND (reference sequence). The CDR3 runs 14 residues. Trimming took 3 bases from V and 1 from J, leaving 10 bases between them. The CDR3 sequence: CASSIRDNSYEQYF. In DNA, the CDR3 is TGTGCCAGTAGTATCCGGGACAATTCCTACGAGCAGTACTTC.

The chain couples TRBV5-1 to TRBJ2-7; D possibly corresponds to TRBD2 (6 bases). CDR3 length equals 13 residues. V lost 3 bases to trimming and J lost 11 bases, with 18 bases between them. CDR1 and CDR2 from the germline V gene are SGHRS and YFSETQ. The CDR3 reads CASSSGGSSEKYF. CDR3 bases: TGCGCCAGCAGCTCTGGAGGATCTAGCGAAAAGTACTTC.

The gene calls are TRBV12-3 or TRBV12-4 and TRBJ2-2; no firm D call. The length of the CDR3 is 11 residues. Trimming took off 6 bases at V and 6 bases at J, with 5 bases between the two ends. The CDR3 sequence: CASRQAGELFF. The CDR3 bases are TGTGCCAGCAGGCAAGCCGGGGAGCTGTTTTTT.

This clonotype has a handful of counts. This chain uses TRBV29-1 with TRBJ1-2, with a weak D call TRBD1 (6 bases). V gave up 4 bases and J gave up 3 bases, with 12 bases separating them. The CDR3 is 13 amino acids. Germline V gene sequence: CDR1 SQVTM, CDR2 ANQGSEA. CDR3 amino acids: CSVGTGYDYGYTF. DNA for the CDR3: TGCAGCGTTGGAACAGGGTATGACTATGGCTACACCTTC.

This clonotype was seen only a few times. CDR3 protein: CASSLAVQGGETQYF. The CDR3 DNA reads as TGTGCCAGCAGCTTAGCGGTCCAGGGAGGGGAGACCCAGTACTTC. J is TRBJ2-5 and V is TRBV7-8, with 7 nucleotides matching TRBD2. Looked up from germline, CDR1 is SGHVS and CDR2 is FQNEAQ. V shed 0 bases and J 5 bases; nucleotides not matched to a gene: 6. The CDR3 sequence is 15 residues long.

This clonotype was seen many times. J is TRBJ1-1 and V is TRBV5-1, with TRBD1 as a possible D gene (6 bases). CDR3 length equals 15 residues. V was clipped by 4 bases and J by 0 bases, with 13 bases between them. The germline V gene has CDR1 SGHRS and CDR2 YFSETQ. This CDR3 reads CASSHQGKMNTEAFF. DNA of the CDR3: TGCGCCAGCAGCCACCAGGGGAAGATGAACACTGAAGCTTTCTTT.

The chain carries TRBV7-3 and TRBJ1-1; the D is unclear. Trimming removed 4 bases at V and 1 base at J, with 7 bases between. Germline CDR1 reads SGHTA; CDR2 reads FQGTGA. CDR3 length: 13 residues. The CDR3 region is CASSSKRNTEAFF. CDR3 nucleotides: TGTGCCAGCAGCTCGAAAAGGAACACTGAAGCTTTCTTT.

This rearrangement joins TRBV12-3 or TRBV12-4 to TRBJ1-3, with TRBD1 identical over 7 bases. V trimming: 2 bases; J trimming: 5 bases; junction bases outside the gene matches: 3. The CDR3 contains 14 residues. The CDR3 region has the DNA TGTGCCAGCAGTTTACCACAGGGGCGAAACACCATATATTTT. This translates into CASSLPQGRNTIYF.

This clonotype has at least ten counts. The rearrangement uses TRBV29-1 and TRBJ2-7; 8 bases align to TRBD1. Losses at the gene ends were 4 bases for V and 3 bases for J; bases not matched to a gene: 8. The CDR3 covers 14 residues. CDR1 and CDR2 (germline): SQVTM, ANQGSEA. This CDR3 is CSVVRTGSFYEQYF. In DNA form, the CDR3 reads TGCAGCGTTGTGCGGACAGGGAGTTTCTACGAGCAGTACTTC.

This clonotype was seen repeatedly, ten times or more. J is TRBJ1-1 and V is TRBV7-2, with D unresolved. Germline values: CDR1 SGHTA, CDR2 FQGNSA. This CDR3 has 15 amino acids. Trimming removed 0 bases at V and 5 bases at J, with 13 bases between. The CDR3, as DNA: TGTGCCAGCAGCTTAGCGGTATGGAGGGAAACTGAAGCTTTCTTT. This encodes CASSLAVWRETEAFF.

The chain couples TRBV5-1 to TRBJ1-1, with TRBD1 as a possible D gene (5 bases). The V and J ends lost 2 bases and 4 bases respectively, with 9 bases between them. The CDR3 runs 13 residues. From germline, CDR1 is SGHRS and CDR2 YFSETQ. In DNA, the CDR3 is TGCGCCAGCAGCTTAGGGGCCCTCACTGAAGCTTTCTTT. Translated: CASSLGALTEAFF.

Worth noting for this clonotype: Germline is not matched at one junction end, which may reflect a read error. V gene TRBV20-1 combines with J gene TRBJ2-2; the match to TRBD2 covers 10 bases. The CDR3 is made up of 16 amino acids. Germline V gene sequence: CDR1 DFQATT, CDR2 SNEGSKA (reference sequence). The CDR3 region has the DNA TGCAGTGCGCCGACCCTAGCGGGGGTGAACATCGGGGAGCTGTTTTTT. Its protein is CSAPTLAGVNIGELFF.

The chain joins TRBV7-9 to TRBJ1-6, with TRBD1 identical over 9 bases. Trimming removed 4 bases from V and 7 bases from J; junction bases left unmatched: 5. The CDR3 contains 15 residues. The germline V gene encodes CDR1 SEHNR and CDR2 FQNEAQ (reference sequence). The chain's CDR3 is CASSWRTGANSPLHF. In DNA form, the CDR3 reads TGTGCCAGCAGCTGGAGGACAGGGGCCAATTCACCCCTCCACTTT.

The chain links TRBV4-1 to TRBJ2-4, with a tentative D call TRBD2 (7 bases). The CDR3 has 17 amino acids. Germline CDR1 and CDR2: MGHRA and YSYEKL. Trimming pared 0 bases from V and 1 base from J, leaving 13 bases between. CDR3 in amino acids: CASSQDGGAWAKNIQYF. CDR3 nucleotide sequence: TGCGCCAGCAGCCAAGATGGGGGGGCCTGGGCCAAAAACATTCAGTACTTC.

In this sample, this clonotype turned up many times. CDR3 residues: CASSFGTSGRASYNEQFF. The CDR3 DNA reads as TGCGCCAGCAGCTTTGGGACTAGCGGGAGGGCCTCCTACAATGAGCAGTTCTTC. The V call is TRBV5-1, the J call TRBJ2-1, with 16 bases fitting TRBD2. This CDR3 has 18 residues. The ends lost 2 bases at V and 0 bases at J; junction bases unmatched: 2. Germline V gene lookup returns CDR1 SGHRS and CDR2 YFSETQ.

This clonotype was counted many times. V gene TRBV7-9 combines with J gene TRBJ1-1; D gene ambiguous. From germline, CDR1 is SEHNR and CDR2 FQNEAQ (reference sequence). The CDR3 is 15 residues long. Trimming pared 2 bases from V and 0 bases from J, leaving 10 bases between. The CDR3 DNA is TGTGCCAGCAGCTTAAGTGAGCTGGTGAACACTGAAGCTTTCTTT. Protein sequence: CASSLSELVNTEAFF.

The chain carries TRBV7-3 and TRBJ2-2; no firm D call. V lost 5 bases to trimming and J lost 0 bases, with 13 bases between them. The germline gives CDR1 SGHTA, CDR2 FQGTGA. The CDR3 loop spans 16 amino acids. The DNA for the CDR3 is TGTGCCAGCAGCCCAAGGGCAATATCGAACACCGGGGAGCTGTTTTTT. It codes for CASSPRAISNTGELFF.

This clonotype was counted between two and nine times. An end of the junction does not agree with germline; a read error may underlie this. The chain links TRBV20-1 to TRBJ1-5; a weak D match, TRBD1 (5 bases). This CDR3 contains 13 residues. Germline V CDR1 and CDR2: DFQATT, SNEGSKA (reference sequence). CDR3: CSAGTSNNRPQHF. DNA for the CDR3: TGCAGTGCTGGGACGTCGAACAATCGGCCCCAGCATTTT.

The chain carries TRBV5-1 and TRBJ2-1; the D gene is possibly TRBD1 (6 bases). The CDR3 sequence is 13 residues long. Germline CDR1 SGHRS, CDR2 YFSETQ. Trimming took 7 bases from V and 8 from J, leaving 16 bases between them. CDR3 DNA sequence: TGCGCCAGCGGGGGCTGGAGCGTCGATGAGCAGTTCTTC. Its translation: CASGGWSVDEQFF. The full variable domain, its missing parts supplied by reference TRBV5-1 and TRBJ2-1, is KAGVTQTPRYLIKTRGQQVTLSCSPISGHRSVSWYQQTPGQGLQFLFEYFSETQRNKGNFPGRFSGRQFSNSRSEMNVSTLELGDSALYLCASGGWSVDEQFFGPGTRLTVL.

The chain employs TRBV12-3 or TRBV12-4 and TRBJ2-1, with 14 bases lining up with TRBD2. The CDR3 extends over 21 amino acids. J lost 0 bases, V lost 5 bases, and 15 bases had no gene match. The CDR3 spells CASSPTAGTSGSRSSYNEQFF. DNA for the CDR3: TGTGCCAGCAGTCCCACCGCCGGGACTAGCGGGAGTAGGAGCTCCTACAATGAGCAGTTCTTC.

In its sample, this clonotype was seen a few times. The CDR3 DNA follows: TGTGCCAGCAGCTCGAGGAGCTGGGGGGGGCGAACCGGGGAGCTGTTTTTT. As protein: CASSSRSWGGRTGELFF. V and J are TRBV11-2 and TRBJ2-2; possibly TRBD2 for D (7 bases). The germline V gene encodes CDR1 SGHAT and CDR2 FQNNGV. The V end lost 4 bases, the J end lost 5 bases, and 20 bases lay between the germline ends. The CDR3 covers 17 residues.